The 3 T cell receptor beta chains reported below all come from one sample, sequenced in a study of blood T cell repertoires in COVID-19. TCRdb's copy holds only in-frame clones and misses some; the assay was immunoSEQ multiplex PCR. There are 280,000 or so clones in the sample; nearly 90% occur only once, and 1.5% to 2% lies in the top ten. What was sequenced was PBMCs or T cells enriched from blood (not recorded which). All receptors come from a woman aged 18-29 years with acute COVID-19.

This chain uses TRBV19 with TRBJ2-1, with D perhaps TRBD2 (6 bases). This CDR3 is 16 amino acids long. V lost 3 bases to trimming and J lost 0 bases, with 12 bases between them. CDR1 is LNHDA, CDR2 SQIVND, per germline (reference sequence). This CDR3 reads CASSMGRGSSYNEQFF. The CDR3 nucleotides are TGTGCCAGTAGTATGGGCCGGGGGAGCTCCTACAATGAGCAGTTCTTC.

The chain is built from TRBV29-1 and TRBJ2-2; possible D gene TRBD2, 6 bases. Trimming removed 5 bases at V and 2 bases at J, with 18 bases between. CDR1 and CDR2 (germline): SQVTM, ANQGSEA. The CDR3 covers 16 residues. The CDR3 here is CSVKASGTPNTGELFF. The DNA for the CDR3 is TGCAGCGTTAAGGCATCCGGGACTCCTAACACCGGGGAGCTGTTTTTT.

The CDR3, as DNA: TGTGCCAGCAGCAGACCGGGACAGGGGTGGTACGAGCAGTACTTC. This gives the protein CASSRPGQGWYEQYF. This chain joins TRBV7-2 and TRBJ2-7; 10 bases align to TRBD1. The germline V gene has CDR1 SGHTA and CDR2 FQGNSA. V lost 5 bases and J lost 4; bases outside the gene matches: 8. There are 15 residues in the CDR3.